This T cell receptor (beta chain) comes out of a study of blood T cell repertoires in COVID-19. Overall study: COVID-19 samples from acute and convalescent phases originated in the United States, Italy and Spain. T cells, B-cell-depleted T cells, or PBMCs supplied cDNA or gDNA.

As processed by the authors: It was from reference gene primer amplification that nucleated cell counts were estimated. Profiled with immunoSEQ multiplex PCR; TCRdb holds only in-frame clones, not every one. The DNA was the basis for D and trimming; V, J and clone size are from that table. The top ten hold approximately 6.9% of the sample, which has 200,000 or so clones, 82% seen once. The sequence came from a human donor with acute or convalescent COVID-19. The donor label of this sample is uncertain. The sequenced material came from peripheral blood.

CDR3 residues: CASSFSGQRYEQYF. The CDR3 DNA reads as TGCGCCAGCAGCTTTTCGGGACAGCGATACGAGCAGTACTTC. The rearrangement links TRBV5-1 to TRBJ2-7; 7 bases match TRBD1. This CDR3 region has 14 residues. The V gene end was trimmed by 2 bases and the J gene end by 4 bases; junction bases not matched to a gene: 6. Germline V gives CDR1 SGHRS, CDR2 YFSETQ.